What follows is one TCR beta chain and its context. This entry is derived from a study of blood T cell repertoires in COVID-19. Produced via immunoSEQ multiplex PCR; TCRdb's table is partial and in-frame only. This sample has some 330,000 clones, with approximately 88% found just once. The germline gives CDR1 WNHNN, CDR2 SYGVQD (reference sequence). This CDR3 spans 19 amino acids. V lost 2 bases, J lost 1 base, and 12 bases stayed unmatched. Living in about two dozen US areas, the participants were between 18 and 89 years of age. The chain links TRBV10-1 to TRBJ1-5; 9 nucleotides line up with TRBD1. Sequencing was done on a sample of PBMCs or T cells enriched from blood (not recorded which). The TCR sequence derives from a man aged 25 to 40 who had recovered from COVID-19. DNA of the CDR3: TGCGCCAGCAGTGAGCCTCCGGGACAGGGCAGGAGGAGCAATCAGCCCCAGCATTTT. Residues: CASSEPPGQGRRSNQPQHF.